This passage covers 18 T cell receptor beta chains from one sample sequenced in a study of shared clonotypes between healthy human individuals. Naive-designated CD8 cells lacked CD45RO, were positively enriched for CCR7, and omitted terminally differentiated effector memory CD45RA+ cells. Clones were read by immunoSEQ multiplex PCR, and TCRdb kept only the in-frame ones, dropping some. This table holds roughly 770,000 clones, roughly 96% found once. The sequencing input was naive CD8+ T cells sorted from blood. The receptors were gathered from a man younger than 40 in good health.

To note about this clone: The same CDR3 also results from other DNA sequences found in this sample. V gene TRBV29-1 combines with J gene TRBJ2-5; TRBD2 agrees at 7 bases. V gave up 4 bases and J gave up 4 bases; unmatched junction bases: 0. The CDR3 length is 11 residues. Germline V gene sequence: CDR1 SQVTM, CDR2 ANQGSEA. For the CDR3, the DNA is TGCAGCGTTGGCGGGAGAGAGACCCAGTACTTC. As protein: CSVGGRETQYF.

The V gene is TRBV11-2, the J gene TRBJ2-7; 8 bases align to TRBD2. The germline V gene has CDR1 SGHAT and CDR2 FQNNGV. The trim removed 5 bases at V and 2 bases at J, leaving 5 bases unmatched. There are 14 residues in the CDR3. Here the CDR3 DNA reads TGTGCCAGCAGCGAGACTAGCGCCGCCTACGAGCAGTACTTC. Its translation: CASSETSAAYEQYF.

The V gene is TRBV25-1, the J gene TRBJ1-1, with D unclear. Trimming removed 7 bases from V and 3 bases from J, with 6 bases in between. This CDR3 spans 11 amino acids. Germline V gene data show CDR1 as MGHDK and CDR2 as SYGVNS. CDR3 protein: CASKRYTEAFF. In nucleotides, the CDR3 is TGTGCCAGCAAAAGATACACTGAAGCTTTCTTT.

The V and J genes are TRBV27 and TRBJ2-7; D possibly corresponds to TRBD1 (6 bases). Trimming removed 4 bases from V and 0 bases from J, with 19 bases in between. The CDR3 spans 17 residues. Germline values: CDR1 MNHEY, CDR2 SMNVEV (reference sequence). The CDR3 DNA follows: TGTGCCAGCAGTTCACTCAGCCCGACAGGAAGCTCCTACGAGCAGTACTTC. Protein sequence: CASSSLSPTGSSYEQYF.

The V gene is TRBV9, the J gene TRBJ2-4; maybe TRBD2 (6 bases). This CDR3 is 16 amino acids long. With 4 bases removed from V and 1 base from J, the gap between germline ends came to 15 bases. Germline CDR1 and CDR2: SGDLS and YYNGEE. CDR3 DNA sequence: TGTGCCAGCAGCCCCGGAGGGGATGGGGCCAAAAACATTCAGTACTTC. Residues: CASSPGGDGAKNIQYF.

This chain uses TRBV11-2 with TRBJ2-3; D perhaps matches TRBD1 (6 bases). Germline values: CDR1 SGHAT, CDR2 FQNNGV. V shed 10 bases and J shed 3 bases, with 11 bases lying between them. The CDR3 has 12 amino acids. The CDR3 spells CATRTATDTQYF. The CDR3, as DNA: TGTGCCACCCGGACAGCAACAGATACGCAGTATTTT.

V is TRBV19 and J is TRBJ1-5; 8 bases match TRBD1. This CDR3 is 15 amino acids long. The V and J ends lost 8 bases and 4 bases, in that order; junction bases with no gene match: 10. From germline, CDR1 is LNHDA and CDR2 SQIVND (reference sequence). The CDR3 bases are TGTGCCAGTGAGGCCGGACAGGGAGTAAATCAGCCCCAGCATTTT. Protein sequence: CASEAGQGVNQPQHF.

This clone appeared a single time. The chain recombines TRBV9 with TRBJ2-7; 7 bases align to TRBD1. Per germline, CDR1 SGDLS and CDR2 YYNGEE. V shed 3 bases, J shed 3 bases, and the junction held 6 bases outside the gene matches. The CDR3 has 14 residues. The CDR3 is CASSAGTVGYEQYF. CDR3 coding DNA: TGTGCCAGCAGCGCCGGGACAGTAGGCTACGAGCAGTACTTC.

V gene TRBV27 combines with J gene TRBJ2-3, with a possible D match to TRBD2 (6 bases). V shed 5 bases and J shed 5 bases, with 14 bases lying between them. CDR1 and CDR2 (germline): MNHEY, SMNVEV (reference sequence). The CDR3 has 14 residues. The CDR3 protein is CASSPRDWGDTQYF. CDR3 bases: TGTGCCAGCAGTCCCCGGGACTGGGGAGATACGCAGTATTTT.

This chain joins TRBV7-6 and TRBJ2-7; D is perhaps TRBD1 or TRBD2 (5 bases each). Trimming took 6 bases from V and 5 from J, leaving 8 bases between them. The CDR3 sequence is 11 residues long. Per the germline V gene, CDR1 is SGHVS and CDR2 is FNYEAQ. The CDR3 DNA follows: TGTGCCAGCAGTAGAGGGGACGAGCAGTACTTC. It translates to CASSRGDEQYF.

This chain uses TRBV27 with TRBJ2-7; 11 bases line up with TRBD2. Germline CDR1 and CDR2: MNHEY and SMNVEV (reference sequence). The V and J ends lost 5 bases and 7 bases, in that order; junction bases with no gene match: 7. CDR3 length: 14 amino acids. DNA for the CDR3: TGTGCCAGCAGTCCACTAGCGGGAGTAGAGGAGCAGTACTTC. Its protein is CASSPLAGVEEQYF.

The chain employs TRBV13 and TRBJ1-4; a possible D gene is TRBD1 (5 bases). Germline V lookup: CDR1 PRHDT, CDR2 FYEKMQ (reference sequence). The length of the CDR3 is 15 residues. Trimming removed 5 bases from V and 8 bases from J, with 18 bases in between. CDR3 DNA: TGTGCCAGCAGCGCCCAGGGACTGGTGTCGGAAAAACTGTTTTTT. Translating it yields CASSAQGLVSEKLFF.

This clone was counted a single time. The chain joins TRBV12-5 to TRBJ2-5; 10 bases map to TRBD2. J was trimmed by 2 bases and V by 7 bases; bases with no gene match: 7. In germline, CDR1 is LGHNT, CDR2 FRNRAP. CDR3 length: 15 residues. The DNA of the CDR3 is TGTGCTAGTGCCAAACTAGCGGGGCTACAAGAGACCCAGTACTTC. Its protein is CASAKLAGLQETQYF.

The rearrangement uses TRBV7-8 and TRBJ2-3; D unclear. Germline lookup yields CDR1 SGHVS and CDR2 FQNEAQ. Trimming took 5 bases from V and 1 from J, leaving 7 bases between them. The CDR3 is 13 residues long. CDR3: CASSPPGTDTQYF. The CDR3 region has the DNA TGTGCCAGCAGCCCACCGGGCACAGATACGCAGTATTTT.

This sequence joins TRBV13 and TRBJ2-5, with D unclear. CDR1 is PRHDT and CDR2 is FYEKMQ in the germline V gene (reference sequence). Deletions cut 3 bases from V and 5 bases from J, with 10 bases between. The CDR3 has 13 residues. CDR3 sequence (DNA): TGTGCCAGCAGCTTCCGACAATGGGAGACCCAGTACTTC. Translation: CASSFRQWETQYF.

The chain couples TRBV27 to TRBJ2-3, with 9 bases identical to TRBD1. J lost 2 bases, V lost 1 base, and 13 bases had no gene match. Per the germline V gene, CDR1 is MNHEY and CDR2 is SMNVEV (reference sequence). The CDR3 has 19 residues. The CDR3 here is CASSLFYRQGVVFTDTQYF. The CDR3 DNA reads as TGTGCCAGCAGTTTATTCTATCGACAGGGGGTAGTCTTCACAGATACGCAGTATTTT.

V usage is TRBV5-1 and J usage is TRBJ2-1, with D possibly TRBD2 on 6 matching bases. The germline gives CDR1 SGHRS, CDR2 YFSETQ. The V and J ends lost 0 bases and 7 bases respectively, with 26 bases between them. CDR3 length equals 19 residues. DNA of the CDR3: TGCGCCAGCAGCTTGGTCGGGAGTAGGGTCTACAGTCCGGGTAATGAGCAGTTCTTC. It yields the protein CASSLVGSRVYSPGNEQFF.

The chain uses TRBV7-5 and TRBJ2-1; the table's D call, TRBD2, has no DNA check behind it. TRBV7-5 is a pseudogene locus. This CDR3 is built from 15 residues. The CDR3 region is CVRSSEGQINNEQFF. As DNA, the CDR3 is TGTGTCAGAAGCTCGGAGGGGCAGATAAACAATGAGCAGTTCTTC.